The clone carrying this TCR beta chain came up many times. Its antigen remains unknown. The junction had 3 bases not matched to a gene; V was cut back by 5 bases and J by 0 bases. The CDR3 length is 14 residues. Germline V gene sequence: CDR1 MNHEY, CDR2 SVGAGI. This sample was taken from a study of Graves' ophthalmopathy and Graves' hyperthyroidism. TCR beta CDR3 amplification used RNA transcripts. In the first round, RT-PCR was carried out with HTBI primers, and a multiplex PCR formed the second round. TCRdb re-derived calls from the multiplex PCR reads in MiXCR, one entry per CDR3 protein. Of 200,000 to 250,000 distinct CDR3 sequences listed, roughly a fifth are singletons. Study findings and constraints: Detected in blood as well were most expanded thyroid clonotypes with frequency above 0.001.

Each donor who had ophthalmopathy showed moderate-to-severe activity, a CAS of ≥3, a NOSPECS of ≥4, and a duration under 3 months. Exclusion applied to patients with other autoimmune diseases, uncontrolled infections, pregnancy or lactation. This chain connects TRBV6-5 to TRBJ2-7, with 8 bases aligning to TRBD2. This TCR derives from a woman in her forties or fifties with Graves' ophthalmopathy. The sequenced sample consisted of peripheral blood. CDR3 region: CASSTSGGSYEQYF. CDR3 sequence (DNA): TGTGCCAGCAGTACTAGCGGAGGCTCCTACGAGCAGTACTTC.